These 3 T cell receptor beta chains were sequenced from one sample in a study of T cell responses to AZD1222 COVID-19 vaccine. Data came from immunoSEQ multiplex PCR; TCRdb stores just in-frame clones and leaves some out. The data hold 150,000 or so clones, with approximately 90% observed a single time. The material was peripheral blood, obtained 28 days after the second AZD1222 dose. These TCRs come from an adult who received the AZD1222 COVID-19 vaccine.

This clone has more than one count but fewer than ten. V usage is TRBV6-5 and J usage is TRBJ1-5, with D perhaps TRBD1 (5 bases). CDR1 is MNHEY, CDR2 SVGAGI, per germline. The ends were cut back, 5 bases at V and 2 bases at J, with 10 bases in the middle. The CDR3 spans 14 residues. The CDR3 is CASSLRDGNQPQHF. The CDR3 nucleotides read TGTGCCAGCAGTCTCCGGGACGGCAATCAGCCCCAGCATTTT.

The V gene is TRBV6-6, the J gene TRBJ1-3; tentatively, D is TRBD1 (6 bases). CDR1 and CDR2 (germline): MNHNY, SVGAGI (reference sequence). The CDR3 totals 15 residues. The V end lost 2 bases, the J end lost 4 bases, and 12 bases lay between the germline ends. The CDR3 DNA reads TGTGCCAGCAGTTACGTTTCCACAGGGGGAAACACCATATATTTT. It yields the protein CASSYVSTGGNTIYF.

The V call is TRBV7-8, the J call TRBJ2-2; TRBD2 matches at 10 bases. There are 19 residues in the CDR3. The V gene end was trimmed by 3 bases and the J gene end by 2 bases; junction bases not matched to a gene: 12. CDR1 and CDR2 from the germline V gene are SGHVS and FQNEAQ. CDR3 bases: TGTGCCAGCAGCTTCGATTTAGCGGGAGGTTACGGAAACACCGGGGAGCTGTTTTTT. It translates to CASSFDLAGGYGNTGELFF.